This T cell receptor (beta chain) appears in the sequencing data of a study of T cell repertoires in cytomegalovirus infection. Study-wide context: Well-studied HLA-B-restricted CMV epitopes were used in the study alongside recently identified HLA-C-restricted ones. CMV infection plus the matching HLA type was flagged by public TCR beta signatures. Study results and caveats: Cumulated frequencies of public TCR beta families served to identify carriers of CMV plus the relevant HLA. HLA-C-restricted CMV clonotypes gave the most frequent clonotype in two of eight donors.

CDR3 size: 12 residues. Germline values: CDR1 SGHAT, CDR2 FQDESV (reference sequence). Unmatched junction bases numbered 6, after V lost 10 bases and J lost 8 bases. Via MiXCR, TCRdb re-called the reads, giving one row per CDR3 protein. The sample carries about 700,000 distinct CDR3 sequences, roughly 30% recorded once. To note about this clonotype: Its target is not known.

The clonotype comes from a human donor in good health (CMV status not recorded). Some clones in this sample may be carry-over from other donors' samples. Sequenced here: cultured PBMCs, sampled from culture after CMV antigen stimulation. The chain joins TRBV11-1 to TRBJ1-2; 11 bases are shared with TRBD1. CDR3 sequence: CAIAGQGGGYTF. The CDR3 nucleotides are TGTGCCATCGCGGGACAGGGGGGCGGCTACACCTTC. The full variable domain, its missing parts supplied by reference TRBV11-1 and TRBJ1-2, is EAEVAQSPRYKITEKSQAVAFWCDPISGHATLYWYRQILGQGPELLVQFQDESVVDDSQLPKDRFSAERLKGVDSTLKIQPAELGDSAMYLCAIAGQGGGYTFGSGTRLTVV.